A selection of T cell receptor beta chains follows, all from one sample in a study of shared clonotypes between healthy human individuals. TCRdb's copy holds only in-frame clones and misses some; the assay was immunoSEQ multiplex PCR. The sample records roughly 570,000 clones, 95% to 98% being singletons. Sequenced: naive CD8+ T cells sorted from blood. The receptors were sampled from a man aged 25-40 years in good health. The conserved cysteine and the conserved F or W are not part of the CDR3 here. The listing skips clone size in some rows; elsewhere it reads once, few, many or a size class.

ASSIAGSEKLF	TRBJ1-4	once	TRBV19
ASSLAGANEQF	TRBJ2-1	.	TRBV27
ASSLSMGERGPYEQY	TRBJ2-7	.	TRBV27
ASSFSSSYEQY	TRBJ2-7	.	TRBV27
ASMAIRDYQETQY	TRBJ2-5	.	TRBV2
AISEEGAWTNTEAF	TRBJ1-1	.	TRBV10-3
ASSLLGVAETQY	TRBJ2-5	.	TRBV5-1
ASSLLGTGEGWYEQY	TRBJ2-7	.	TRBV27
ATSTGMNTEAF	TRBJ1-1	once	TRBV15
ASSLGDAEAF	TRBJ1-1	.	TRBV7-9
ASSLGRSYEQY	TRBJ2-7	.	TRBV27
ASSESGGINTIY	TRBJ1-3	.	TRBV6-1
ASSLSGGPTQGNIQY	TRBJ2-4	.	TRBV28
ASRRDWGNTQY	TRBJ2-3	.	TRBV19
ASSPRDRGSDEQY	TRBJ2-7	.	TRBV27
ASSRWGGETQY	TRBJ2-5	.	TRBV14
ASSPHISPAIGTQY	TRBJ2-3	once	TRBV7-9
ASSVDGASQETQY	TRBJ2-5	.	TRBV9
ASSPGTGGYT	TRBJ1-2	.	TRBV9
ASSPLPGQGFYEQY	TRBJ2-7	.	TRBV18
ASSFESESTDTQY	TRBJ2-3	.	TRBV5-4
ASSPGALDNQPQH	TRBJ1-5	.	TRBV7-9
ASSDPGTSGSYEQY	TRBJ2-7	.	TRBV2
ASSFLATDTQY	TRBJ2-3	.	TRBV11-2
ASSLIGADGGELF	TRBJ2-2	.	TRBV7-9
ASSLLWSGRAYEQY	TRBJ2-7	.	TRBV27
ASSEARVNSYEQY	TRBJ2-7	.	TRBV2
ASSTFGSPNQPQH	TRBJ1-5	.	TRBV19
ASSPSRVPGDPDTQY	TRBJ2-3	.	TRBV18
ASSLGDSQETQY	TRBJ2-5	.	TRBV5-1
ASSEDPGLTSYNEQF	TRBJ2-1	.	TRBV10-1
ASRPGQGALNEQF	TRBJ2-1	.	TRBV6-5
ASSEGLTADNTIY	TRBJ1-3	once	TRBV2
ASTVQGYEQY	TRBJ2-7	once	TRBV10-2
ASGLGQGANTEAF	TRBJ1-1	.	TRBV12-5
ASSRGQGPYEQY	TRBJ2-7	.	TRBV5-5
ASSVAEGEQY	TRBJ2-7	once	TRBV9
ASSKGGTGTFKETQY	TRBJ2-5	.	TRBV21-1
ASSSDRNQETQY	TRBJ2-5	.	TRBV7-9
ASSLGVGRGYT	TRBJ1-2	.	TRBV7-6
ASSSGVGKLETQY	TRBJ2-5	once	TRBV5-1
ASSEVDFGYEQY	TRBJ2-7	.	TRBV6-1
ASSALTSGSYEQY	TRBJ2-7	.	TRBV5-1
ASSLVSGSPYEQY	TRBJ2-7	.	TRBV5-1
ASSLALDRTSRANVLT	TRBJ2-6	.	TRBV10-1
ASSITGYSNQPQH	TRBJ1-5	.	TRBV13
ASSLRAGLARTYEQY	TRBJ2-7	.	TRBV7-2